A single sample is the source of the 2 T cell receptor beta chains below, sequenced in a study of blood T cell repertoires in COVID-19. Assay used: immunoSEQ multiplex PCR; TCRdb lists only in-frame clones, some missing. The table records roughly 100,000 clones, 92% of them present only once. The sequencing sample was made of peripheral blood. The receptor set was obtained from a man in his fifties or sixties with active COVID-19.

The chain employs TRBV19 and TRBJ2-1; 10 positions agree with TRBD2. Trimming at V came to 5 bases and at J to 6 bases, leaving 7 bases not matched to a gene. Germline CDR1 and CDR2: LNHDA and SQIVND (reference sequence). CDR3 length equals 15 residues. The CDR3 nucleotides are TGTGCCAGTAGTCCCCCCAGCGGGAGGGCCAATGAGCAGTTCTTC. Its translation is CASSPPSGRANEQFF.

The chain links TRBV3-1 (or the pseudogene TRBV3-2) to TRBJ1-1, with TRBD1 as a possible D gene (5 bases). CDR1 is LGHDT, CDR2 YNNKEL, per germline (reference sequence). The CDR3 covers 17 residues. The ends were cut back, 3 bases at V and 6 bases at J, with 23 bases in the middle. This CDR3 is CASSHRSGGTGQSEAFF. DNA of the CDR3: TGTGCCAGCAGCCACCGATCGGGGGGTACCGGTCAGTCTGAAGCTTTCTTT.